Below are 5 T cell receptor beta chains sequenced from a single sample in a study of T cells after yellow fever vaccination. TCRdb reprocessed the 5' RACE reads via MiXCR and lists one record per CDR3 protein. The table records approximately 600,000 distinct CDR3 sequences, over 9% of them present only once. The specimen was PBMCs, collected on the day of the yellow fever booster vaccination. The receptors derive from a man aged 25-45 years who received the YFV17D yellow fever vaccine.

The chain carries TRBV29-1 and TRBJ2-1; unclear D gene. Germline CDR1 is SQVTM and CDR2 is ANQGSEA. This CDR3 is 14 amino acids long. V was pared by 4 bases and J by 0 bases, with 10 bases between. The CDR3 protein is CSVVGRSSYNEQFF. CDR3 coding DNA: TGCAGCGTTGTAGGCAGGAGCTCCTACAATGAGCAGTTCTTC.

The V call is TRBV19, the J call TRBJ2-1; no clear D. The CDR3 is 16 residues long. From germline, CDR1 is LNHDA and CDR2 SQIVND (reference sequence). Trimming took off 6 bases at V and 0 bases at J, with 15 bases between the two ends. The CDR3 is CASRWGGSSSYNEQFF. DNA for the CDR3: TGTGCCAGTAGGTGGGGTGGGTCTAGCTCCTACAATGAGCAGTTCTTC. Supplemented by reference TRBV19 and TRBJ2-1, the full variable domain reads DGGITQSPKYLFRKEGQNVTLSCEQNLNHDAMYWYRQDPGQGLRLIYYSQIVNDFQKGDIAEGYSVSREKKESFPLTVTSAQKNPTAFYLCASRWGGSSSYNEQFFGPGTRLTVL.

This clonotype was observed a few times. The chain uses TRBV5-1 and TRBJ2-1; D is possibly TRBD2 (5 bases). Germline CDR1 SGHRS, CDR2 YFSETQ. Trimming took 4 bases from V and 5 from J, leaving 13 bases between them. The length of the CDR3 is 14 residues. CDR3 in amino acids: CASSVYRDNNEQFF. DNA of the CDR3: TGCGCCAGCAGCGTCTACCGGGATAACAATGAGCAGTTCTTC. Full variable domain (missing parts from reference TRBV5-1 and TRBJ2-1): KAGVTQTPRYLIKTRGQQVTLSCSPISGHRSVSWYQQTPGQGLQFLFEYFSETQRNKGNFPGRFSGRQFSNSRSEMNVSTLELGDSALYLCASSVYRDNNEQFFGPGTRLTVL.

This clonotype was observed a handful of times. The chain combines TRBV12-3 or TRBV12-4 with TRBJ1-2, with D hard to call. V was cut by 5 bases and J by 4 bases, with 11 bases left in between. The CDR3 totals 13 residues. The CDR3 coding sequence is TGTGCCAGCAGTACTGACACCTTCTATGGCTACACCTTC. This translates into CASSTDTFYGYTF.

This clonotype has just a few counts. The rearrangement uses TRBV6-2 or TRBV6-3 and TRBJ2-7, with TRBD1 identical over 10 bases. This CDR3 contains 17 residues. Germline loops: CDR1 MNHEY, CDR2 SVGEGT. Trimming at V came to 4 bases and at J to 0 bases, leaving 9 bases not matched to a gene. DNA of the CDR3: TGTGCCAGCAGTTCCGTATGGGGACAGGGGAACTCCTACGAGCAGTACTTC. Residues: CASSSVWGQGNSYEQYF.